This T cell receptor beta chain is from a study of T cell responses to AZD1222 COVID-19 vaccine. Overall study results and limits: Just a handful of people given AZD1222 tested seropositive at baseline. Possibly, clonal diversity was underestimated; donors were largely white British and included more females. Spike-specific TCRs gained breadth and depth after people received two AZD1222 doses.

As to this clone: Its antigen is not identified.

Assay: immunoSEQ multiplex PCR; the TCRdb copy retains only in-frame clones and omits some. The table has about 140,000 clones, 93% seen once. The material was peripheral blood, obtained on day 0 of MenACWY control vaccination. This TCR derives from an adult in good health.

The chain's CDR3 is CASSTGEFYNEQFF. The DNA for the CDR3 is TGCGCCAGCAGCACGGGGGAGTTCTACAATGAGCAGTTCTTC. The chain recombines TRBV5-1 with TRBJ2-1; D perhaps matches TRBD2 (6 bases). Trimming cost V 4 bases and J 3 bases, with 11 bases left between them. Per germline, CDR1 SGHRS and CDR2 YFSETQ. This CDR3 region has 14 residues.